A single sample gave rise to the 7 T cell receptor beta chains below, sequenced in a study of T cell responses to AZD1222 COVID-19 vaccine. Sequencing used immunoSEQ multiplex PCR; TCRdb keeps in-frame clones, though not all of them. In the table there are approximately 150,000 clones, 94% of which are singletons. The sample was peripheral blood, taken on day 0 of AZD1222 vaccination. These receptors were obtained from an adult in good health.

This rearrangement joins TRBV7-9 to TRBJ1-2, with D unclear. Trimming took off 5 bases at V and 6 bases at J, with 16 bases between the two ends. Per germline, CDR1 SEHNR and CDR2 FQNEAQ (reference sequence). The CDR3 is 14 residues long. The DNA of the CDR3 is TGTGCCAGCAGCCGACTCCCTTCATATGATGGCTACACCTTC. Translation gives CASSRLPSYDGYTF.

The rearrangement joins TRBV6-5 to TRBJ2-5; D is uncertain. Germline CDR1 and CDR2: MNHEY and SVGAGI. The length of the CDR3 is 11 residues. Trimming pared 10 bases from V and 4 bases from J, leaving 10 bases between. CDR3 in DNA: TGTGCCACCTCCCTGGGAGAGACCCAGTACTTC. Translating it yields CATSLGETQYF.

The gene calls are TRBV24-1 and TRBJ2-1; D is perhaps TRBD2 (7 bases). The CDR3 loop spans 16 amino acids. With 9 bases removed from V and 5 bases from J, the gap between germline ends came to 22 bases. Germline V gene sequence: CDR1 KGHDR, CDR2 SFDVKD. CDR3 sequence: CATVGWGGERDNEQFF. The CDR3 nucleotides are TGTGCCACCGTTGGGTGGGGGGGCGAGCGGGACAATGAGCAGTTCTTC.

V usage is TRBV19 and J usage is TRBJ1-6, with TRBD1 as a possible D gene (6 bases). This CDR3 is 15 amino acids long. Germline V gives CDR1 LNHDA, CDR2 SQIVND (reference sequence). The germline V and J ends were trimmed by 5 bases and 9 bases, with 17 bases remaining between them. DNA for the CDR3: TGTGCCAGTAGTCCGACGACAGGTTTACGTTCACCCCTCCACTTT. Its protein product is CASSPTTGLRSPLHF.

The chain employs TRBV5-1 and TRBJ1-4; a weak D match, TRBD1 (5 bases). There are 15 residues in the CDR3. Trimming left V 1 base short and J 8 bases short, with 15 bases between. Germline V CDR1 and CDR2: SGHRS, YFSETQ. CDR3 DNA sequence: TGCGCCAGCAGCTTGTTGCCCACCCGGGGGGAAAAACTGTTTTTT. Protein product: CASSLLPTRGEKLFF.

The chain uses TRBV19 and TRBJ1-6, with D possibly being TRBD1 (5 bases). The CDR3 is 12 residues long. V lost 3 bases to trimming and J lost 13 bases, with 10 bases between them. Germline-derived CDR1 and CDR2 are LNHDA and SQIVND (reference sequence). CDR3 sequence reads: CASSIPDSPLHF. The CDR3 DNA is TGTGCCAGTAGTATCCCCGACAGTCCCCTCCACTTT.

The rearrangement uses TRBV7-8 and TRBJ1-6; D is possibly TRBD1 (5 bases). This CDR3 has 12 residues. Germline V gene data show CDR1 as SGHVS and CDR2 as FQNEAQ. The V end was cut by 5 bases, the J end by 10 bases, with 9 bases between. CDR3 nucleotides: TGTGCCAGCAGCCACAGGAGATCACCCCTCCACTTT. This gives the protein CASSHRRSPLHF.